This T cell receptor (beta chain) originates from a study of CD8+ T cells in alopecia areata. Concerning this clone itself: The antigen remains undetermined.

Trimming cost V 5 bases and J 5 bases; bases outside gene matches: 8. This CDR3 spans 14 amino acids. Germline V gene data show CDR1 as MNHEY and CDR2 as SMNVEV (reference sequence). Extracted RNA was reverse transcribed, and the resulting cDNA served as sequencing template. Only in-frame clones appear in the TCRdb table, and some are missing; sequencing was by immunoSEQ multiplex PCR. The table has roughly 120,000 clones, about 61% seen once. Points from the study as a whole: With patients, TCR sharing proved less clear than in mice, a difference possibly related to HLA. Among the cells sequenced in scalp samples are also the resident alphabeta T cells of normal skin.

The TCR comes from a human donor in good health. The chain couples TRBV27 to TRBJ1-1; 7 bases are shared with TRBD1. The sequenced material came from CD4+ T cells sorted from blood. DNA for the CDR3: TGTGCCAGCAGTGCAGGACAGGTTCGGACTGAAGCTTTCTTT. Its protein product is CASSAGQVRTEAFF.